The rows below give T cell receptor beta chains drawn from one sample of a study of cytomegalovirus exposure and HLA in healthy donors. Assay: immunoSEQ multiplex PCR; the TCRdb copy retains only in-frame clones and omits some. The sample carries 130,000 to 150,000 clones, over 75% recorded once. Sequencing was done on a sample of PBMCs. These receptors originate from a woman between 50 and 59 years old in good health and CMV-seropositive. The CDR3 runs from the conserved cysteine through the conserved F or W. D genes are given only for firm matches. Clone size appears in some rows only: once, few, many, or a class for an expanded clone.

v_gene	j_gene	abundance	d_gene	CDR3aa
TRBV18	TRBJ1-4	NA	NA	CASSRPNDEKLFF
TRBV19	TRBJ1-1	NA	TRBD1	CASQQGAGTEAFF
TRBV30	TRBJ2-7	NA	NA	CAWGQTVYEQYF
TRBV2	TRBJ1-5	few	NA	CASRPTAGNQPQHF
TRBV29-1	TRBJ2-7	NA	NA	CSVEEGGTYEQYF
TRBV30	TRBJ2-7	NA	TRBD1	CAWSTGQGAVEQYF
TRBV11-3	TRBJ2-5	NA	NA	CASSLGAGLQETQYF
TRBV7-9	TRBJ1-1	NA	TRBD1	CASSLGGGAREKTEAFF
TRBV7-9	TRBJ1-1	NA	NA	CASSFDRPNTEAFF
TRBV7-2	TRBJ1-6	NA	NA	CASRPDRVRWSPLHF
TRBV2	TRBJ1-3	NA	NA	CASTFAGVDGTIYF
TRBV27	TRBJ2-3	once	NA	CASSFSWVGATDTQYF
TRBV9	TRBJ1-1	NA	TRBD1	CASHGQDISNTEAFF
TRBV6-5	TRBJ2-3	NA	NA	CASSYSTIDTQYF
TRBV5-1	TRBJ1-4	NA	NA	CASSAAGTSSEKLFF
TRBV18	TRBJ2-7	few	TRBD2	CASSPLTAGYYEQYF
TRBV29-1	TRBJ2-7	NA	TRBD2	CSVLVGGVEQYF
TRBV7-6	TRBJ1-1	NA	NA	CASSPQGGGTEAFF
TRBV4-1	TRBJ2-1	NA	TRBD1	CASSQDWTGHNEQFF
TRBV10-3	TRBJ2-5	few	TRBD1	CAISDPSGTGQETQYF
TRBV4-2	TRBJ2-3	NA	NA	CASSQENNRGDTQYF
TRBV19	TRBJ2-7	once	TRBD1	CASSMTPDRGLEQYF
TRBV7-6	TRBJ1-1	NA	NA	CASSSRDKNTEAFF
TRBV6-5	TRBJ1-2	NA	NA	CASSYSILSNYGYTF
TRBV7-3	TRBJ2-1	NA	NA	CASSSGPTNEQFF
TRBV11-1	TRBJ1-2	few	TRBD1	CASSRTGIGGYTF
TRBV9	TRBJ1-1	NA	TRBD1	CASSPSGQGDTEAFF
TRBV28	TRBJ1-1	NA	NA	CASSGGTEAFF
TRBV7-3	TRBJ2-6	NA	NA	CASSPDSPGANVLTF
TRBV7-9	TRBJ2-5	NA	TRBD1	CASSPGTGGREQYF
TRBV11-3	TRBJ2-1	NA	NA	CASSLGTTNEQFF
TRBV6-5	TRBJ2-7	few	NA	CASSYLYPGGSGEQYF
TRBV6-5	TRBJ2-5	once	TRBD2	CASSYQTGGETQYF
TRBV4-3	TRBJ1-2	few	NA	CASSQETYTSYGYTF
TRBV7-3	TRBJ2-2	NA	NA	CASSLTRGPTGELFF
TRBV7-3	TRBJ2-3	NA	NA	CASSPTPLAGSTDTQYF
TRBV29-1	TRBJ2-1	NA	NA	CSINRGRGNEQFF
TRBV6-1	TRBJ1-6	NA	TRBD1	CASSEALAGGLRRNSPLHF
TRBV1	TRBJ2-7	few	NA	CTSSQESKVRGSSYEQYF
TRBV5-1	TRBJ1-1	NA	NA	CASSPGGGASNTEAFF